This T cell receptor beta chain was identified during a study of blood T cells in healthy people across ages. The second PCR ran about 6 to 12 cycles with a sample-barcoded 5' primer and J-beta primers. Each CDR3 protein is one row after TCRdb ran MiXCR on the 5' RACE reads. The sample consists of over 950,000 distinct CDR3 sequences, roughly 51% of them appearing once. PBMCs, at least 7 million per sample, were isolated. This clonotype was counted a few times. Its antigen is not identified. General study points: Those diversity estimates obtained from one million T cells were thought to be underestimates. CMV status of donors was unknown, possibly confounding expanded clonotype changes. Among long-lived donors, naive CD4+ cells were more numerous and diversity higher than in aged donors.

This receptor was obtained from a woman aged 55 to 70 in good health. Sequencing was carried out using blood.

CDR3 residues: CSVNSIENIQYF. The CDR3 nucleotides read TGCAGTGTCAACAGTATCGAAAACATTCAGTACTTC. The chain carries TRBV20-1 and TRBJ2-4; no reliable D call. This CDR3 comprises 12 residues. Deletions cut 7 bases from V and 5 bases from J, with 12 bases between. The germline V gene has CDR1 DFQATT and CDR2 SNEGSKA (reference sequence).